This T cell receptor beta chain was captured in a study of T-cell reconstitution after alpha-beta-depleted transplantation in children (dated by TCRdb to 2016 to 2018). As for the study more broadly: Using TCR repertoire profiling, the study quantitatively followed how T-cell immune reconstitution unfolded in children after TCRalphabeta/CD19-depleted allogeneic hematopoietic cell transplantation.

The protocol used for the library was PCR. The data were produced on an Illumina HiSeq 2500. To normalize quantification of the TCRbeta repertoire, the TCR libraries were built with molecular barcoding that relied on unique molecular identifiers. TCRdb reran the public reads through fastp at Q25 and MiXCR, keeping productive beta chains. All rows with the same CDR3 protein become a single entry with the most common DNA and genes. In this sample the table shows more than 400,000 distinct CDR3 sequences, roughly 10% of which occur a single time. The top ten hold roughly 15% of the sample. This clonotype was recorded a few times. The clone's antigen remains unknown. No base qualities exist here, and no much larger clone lies one base off it. The treatment or condition label, read with the paper, signifies: allogeneic hematopoietic cell transplantation with graft depleted of TCRalphabeta T cells and CD19 B cells. The children who served as transplant recipients had been given grafts of TCRalphabeta/CD19-depleted allogeneic hematopoietic cells.

CDR1 and CDR2 are read off the germline V gene (reference sequence) as DFQATT and SNEGSKA. The CDR3 spans 13 residues, from the cysteine through the phenylalanine. Left in the record is the CDR3 DNA by itself, 39 bases read in frame from the first base. The trim is 0 bases for V and 6 bases for J, with a gap of 8 bases between the germline ends. Paper-wide results and their limitations: In some patients, the high TCRbeta diversity seen at day 60 was put down to recipient T cells and intrathymic progenitors that had survived conditioning. Apparently early alphabetaT-cell count recovery about two months after transplant reportedly relied on only several hundred rapidly expanded clones derived from non-depleted graft cells. Over subsequent months, a decline in hyperexpanded clone frequencies was noted, and after one year, T-cell counts and TCRbeta diversity were mostly ascribed to newly produced T cells.

Here the chain combines TRBV20-1 and TRBJ2-2; no D gene can be assigned with confidence. The TCR sequence derives from a female patient aged 2-15 years who had a stem cell transplant for aplastic anemia, so the T cells may come from the graft donor. The sample in question was PBMCs, mostly from graft donor cells, obtained 180 days after TCRalphabeta/CD19-depleted stem cell transplant. The bases read TGCAGTGCTAGAGATTCGTGGGCCGGGGAGCTGTTTTTT. It is translated as CSARDSWAGELFF.